The rows below give T cell receptor beta chains drawn from one sample of a study of shared clonotypes between healthy human individuals. Libraries were prepared by immunoSEQ multiplex PCR; TCRdb keeps only in-frame clonotypes and omits some of them. The top ten hold 0.11% to 0.15% of the sample, which has approximately 2.5 million clones, around nine tenths seen once. The sequenced sample was naive CD4+ T cells sorted from blood. The receptor source for this set is a man younger than 30 in good health. CDR3s include the opening cysteine and the closing phenylalanine or tryptophan. D genes are given only for firm matches. For some rows the clone size is stated as once, few or many, or as a class when expanded; others skip it.

cdr3_aa	cdr3_nt	j_call	cdr3_length	clone_size	d_call	v_call
CASSRSQETQYF	TGTGCCAGCAGCCGGAGTCAAGAGACCCAGTACTTC	TRBJ2-5	12	.	.	TRBV7-2
CASSQTGVGYSQYF	TGTGCCAGCAGCCAAACCGGGGTGGGTTATTCGCAGTACTTC	TRBJ2-7	14	once	.	TRBV7-2
CASSDRGTQFSYEQYF	TGTGCCAGCAGTGATCGGGGGACGCAATTCTCCTACGAGCAGTACTTC	TRBJ2-7	16	.	.	TRBV25-1
CASSLGHGGSGTGELFF	TGTGCCAGCAGCTTGGGGCATGGCGGGAGCGGGACCGGGGAGCTGTTTTTT	TRBJ2-2	17	.	TRBD2	TRBV11-2
CASSARTGFGNQPQHF	TGTGCCAGCAGTGCCCGGACAGGGTTTGGCAATCAGCCCCAGCATTTT	TRBJ1-5	16	.	TRBD1	TRBV28
CASSYRQGANYGYTF	TGTGCCAGCAGTTATAGGCAGGGGGCTAACTATGGCTACACCTTC	TRBJ1-2	15	once	TRBD1	TRBV7-9
CASSLGRVQNTDTQYF	TGTGCCAGCAGCTTAGGGAGGGTTCAGAACACAGATACGCAGTATTTT	TRBJ2-3	16	.	.	TRBV7-9
CASSPRTGGEAFF	TGTGCCAGCAGCCCGAGGACAGGGGGCGAAGCTTTCTTT	TRBJ1-1	13	.	TRBD1	TRBV5-6
CASSPRTSGGDTDTQYF	TGTGCCAGCTCACCACGGACTAGCGGGGGGGACACAGATACGCAGTATTTT	TRBJ2-3	17	once	TRBD2	TRBV18
CASSDDSGRVVYEQYF	TGTGCCAGCAGTGACGATAGCGGGAGAGTGGTTTACGAGCAGTACTTC	TRBJ2-7	16	.	TRBD2	TRBV2
CASSLGSFSGNTIYF	TGTGCCAGCAGTTTAGGATCGTTCTCTGGAAACACCATATATTTT	TRBJ1-3	15	once	.	TRBV28
CASSYSRDRDYGYTF	TGTGCCAGCAGTTATTCCCGGGACAGGGACTATGGCTACACCTTC	TRBJ1-2	15	.	TRBD1	TRBV6-5
CASSERSSNQPQHF	TGTGCCAGCAGTGAACGGAGTAGCAATCAGCCCCAGCATTTT	TRBJ1-5	14	.	.	TRBV6-1
CAISDPFKGSGGQETQYF	TGTGCCATCAGTGACCCCTTTAAGGGTAGCGGGGGGCAAGAGACCCAGTACTTC	TRBJ2-5	18	.	TRBD2	TRBV10-3
CASSQDWRGSSYSPLHF	TGTGCCAGCAGCCAAGATTGGAGGGGTAGTTCTTATTCACCCCTCCACTTT	TRBJ1-6	17	.	.	TRBV4-2
CASSPGGRDEQFF	TGTGCCAGCAGCCCCGGGGGCAGGGATGAGCAGTTCTTC	TRBJ2-1	13	.	.	TRBV9
CASSPTGGNTGELFF	TGTGCCAGCAGCCCGACAGGGGGGAACACCGGGGAGCTGTTTTTT	TRBJ2-2	15	.	TRBD1	TRBV2
CASTETGMANEKLFF	TGTGCCAGCACAGAAACAGGGATGGCTAATGAAAAACTGTTTTTT	TRBJ1-4	15	.	.	TRBV18
CASRGSTGDNSPLHF	TGTGCCAGCAGGGGTTCGACAGGGGATAATTCACCCCTCCACTTT	TRBJ1-6	15	.	TRBD1	TRBV25-1
CASSFGVSDTQYF	TGTGCCAGCAGTTTCGGGGTCTCGGATACGCAGTATTTT	TRBJ2-3	13	.	.	TRBV6-5
CASSFIQNTEAFF	TGTGCCAGCAGCTTTATCCAGAACACTGAAGCTTTCTTT	TRBJ1-1	13	.	.	TRBV11-2
CASSPGQEVGYTF	TGCGCCAGCAGCCCTGGACAGGAGGTTGGCTACACCTTC	TRBJ1-2	13	few	TRBD1	TRBV5-1
CASSRFNRVLAKNIQYF	TGTGCCAGCAGTCGTTTTAACAGGGTCCTAGCCAAAAACATTCAGTACTTC	TRBJ2-4	17	.	.	TRBV14
CASSLKGGTYEQYF	TGTGCCAGCAGCTTGAAGGGGGGGACCTACGAGCAGTACTTC	TRBJ2-7	14	.	.	TRBV7-2
CASTRDSANTGELFF	TGTGCCAGCACCCGGGACAGCGCGAACACCGGGGAGCTGTTTTTT	TRBJ2-2	15	.	TRBD1	TRBV2
CASKMASGYNEQFF	TGTGCCAGTAAGATGGCTAGCGGGTACAATGAGCAGTTCTTC	TRBJ2-1	14	.	TRBD2	TRBV19
CAIRSGQSSTEAFF	TGTGCCATCAGAAGCGGACAGTCTAGCACTGAAGCTTTCTTT	TRBJ1-1	14	.	.	TRBV10-3
CASRPGGGSNSPLHF	TGTGCCAGCAGGCCCGGCGGGGGCTCTAATTCACCCCTCCACTTT	TRBJ1-6	15	.	.	TRBV27
CASSLAVGTEAFF	TGTGCTAGCAGCTTAGCGGTGGGGACTGAAGCTTTCTTT	TRBJ1-1	13	.	.	TRBV7-7
CASSGSGTSGTYEQYF	TGTGCCAGCAGCGGATCCGGGACTAGCGGGACCTACGAGCAGTACTTC	TRBJ2-7	16	.	TRBD2	TRBV9
CAISNRDRVLDEQFF	TGTGCCATCAGTAACCGGGACAGGGTATTAGATGAGCAGTTCTTC	TRBJ2-1	15	.	TRBD1	TRBV10-3
CASSFDGTDTQYF	TGTGCCAGCAGCTTTGACGGCACAGATACGCAGTATTTT	TRBJ2-3	13	.	.	TRBV7-9
CASSFDRAVYGYTF	TGCGCCAGCAGCTTTGACAGGGCCGTTTATGGCTACACCTTC	TRBJ1-2	14	.	TRBD1	TRBV5-1
CASSQVVGLAAYNEQFF	TGCGCCAGCAGCCAAGTAGTTGGGCTAGCGGCTTACAATGAGCAGTTCTTC	TRBJ2-1	17	.	TRBD2	TRBV4-1
CASTWGGGSNQPQHF	TGTGCCAGTACCTGGGGAGGGGGAAGCAATCAGCCCCAGCATTTT	TRBJ1-5	15	few	.	TRBV19
CASNEGQGFQETQYF	TGTGCCAGCAACGAAGGGCAGGGCTTCCAAGAGACCCAGTACTTC	TRBJ2-5	15	.	.	TRBV2
CASSALGTGEEETQYF	TGTGCCAGCAGCGCGTTAGGGACAGGGGAGGAAGAGACCCAGTACTTC	TRBJ2-5	16	.	TRBD1	TRBV5-6
CASSSPGHGKNIQYF	TGTGCCAGTAGTAGTCCGGGACACGGGAAAAACATTCAGTACTTC	TRBJ2-4	15	.	.	TRBV19
CSVERAPGDEQYF	TGCAGCGTTGAGCGAGCTCCAGGGGACGAGCAGTACTTC	TRBJ2-7	13	once	.	TRBV29-1